This T cell receptor (beta chain) was captured by sequencing in a study of cytomegalovirus exposure and HLA in healthy donors. Researchers ran the PCR with 60 Vbeta and 13 Jbeta primers. Produced via immunoSEQ multiplex PCR; TCRdb's table is partial and in-frame only. The data contain around 130,000 clones, around 80% of them singletons. CDR3 size: 17 residues. Germline V CDR1 and CDR2: LGHNA, YSLEER. V gave up 0 bases and J gave up 7 bases; unmatched junction bases: 6. This clone was seen once. Its antigen is currently unknown. General study results and limits: TCR beta V segments were, for the most part, productive about 87% or about 30% of the time in an earlier analysis.

The receptor was derived from a woman between 35 and 50 years old in good health and CMV-seronegative. The specimen was PBMCs. This chain links TRBV4-3 with TRBJ2-2; 12 bases are shared with TRBD2. The CDR3 reads CASSQEVLAGGIGELFF. The CDR3, as DNA: TGCGCCAGCAGCCAAGAAGTCCTAGCGGGGGGGATCGGGGAGCTGTTTTTT.